This TCR beta chain is drawn from a study of blood T cell repertoires in COVID-19. At the level of the study: COVID-19 samples collected from the United States, Italy and Spain covered acute and convalescent phases. T cells, B-cell-depleted T cells, or PBMCs supplied cDNA or gDNA.

The repertoire was sequenced with immunoSEQ multiplex PCR; TCRdb's copy has only in-frame clones and lacks some. The repertoire consists of tens of thousands of clones, with 86% occurring once and the leading ten covering 4.1%. V was pared by 4 bases and J by 9 bases, with 9 bases of the junction left unmatched. Looked up from germline, CDR1 is MNHEY and CDR2 is SVGAGI. The CDR3 sequence is 14 residues long. V gene TRBV6-5 combines with J gene TRBJ2-3, with 8 bases aligning to TRBD1. The receptor's source is a middle-aged man with acute or convalescent COVID-19. Sequencing was done on a sample of peripheral blood. CDR3 amino acids: CASSLDRGKDTQYF. DNA for the CDR3: TGTGCCAGCAGTTTAGACAGGGGCAAAGACACGCAGTATTTT.